This TCR beta chain is from a study of identical twins. Regarding the study as a whole: Monozygotic twin pairs showed more out-of-frame TCR alpha sharing than models estimated. Zero-insertion results could be subject to partial confounding by invariant MAIT and iNKT cells.

This clonotype was detected ten times or more. Its antigen is still unknown. V was cut by 0 bases and J by 2 bases, with 11 bases left in between. The CDR3 has 15 residues. The germline CDR1 and CDR2 sequences are SGHKS and YYEKEE (reference sequence). Carrying unique molecular identifiers, the cDNA also gained a universal primer site through template switching. TCRdb ran MiXCR on the 5' RACE reads and lists one entry per CDR3 protein. The table has approximately 600,000 distinct CDR3 sequences, roughly 6.6% seen once; the top ten hold 1.6%. This same sample was also taken into another study, of yellow fever vaccine responses in identical twins.

The specimen was PBMCs. The receptor comes from a woman aged 18-30 years in good health. The J gene is TRBJ2-5, the V gene TRBV5-5; possible D gene TRBD2, 6 bases. The CDR3 here is CASSLGAGIQETQYF. The CDR3 coding sequence is TGTGCCAGCAGCTTGGGTGCGGGGATACAAGAGACCCAGTACTTC.